The rows below give T cell receptor beta chains drawn from one sample of a study of early T cells in non-severe SARS-CoV-2 infection. TCRdb itself ran the 5' RACE reads through MiXCR, one entry per CDR3 protein. The sample consists of over 50,000 distinct CDR3 sequences, less than 9.5% of them appearing once. The sequenced material came from whole blood. The receptors were sampled from an adult who was a healthcare worker with PCR-confirmed SARS-CoV-2 infection or an uninfected control (not recorded which). Each CDR3 is given with its conserved first and last residue. The order of the fields is V gene, D gene, J gene, clone size, CDR3 protein, CDR3 DNA. D genes are given only for firm matches. Size is omitted from some rows. Given values are once, few, many or a class for expanded clones.

V gene: TRBV6-2/TRBV6-3; D gene: -; J gene: TRBJ2-3; clone size: few; CDR3 protein: CASSYGNTGDTQYF; CDR3 DNA: TGTGCCAGCAGTTACGGCAATACTGGGGATACGCAGTATTTT
V gene: TRBV12-3/TRBV12-4; D gene: -; J gene: TRBJ1-2; clone size: -; CDR3 protein: CACSFENGGGYTF; CDR3 DNA: TGTGCCTGCAGTTTCGAGAATGGGGGAGGCTACACCTTC
V gene: TRBV20-1; D gene: TRBD2; J gene: TRBJ2-5; clone size: few; CDR3 protein: CSAANPGLEEETQYF; CDR3 DNA: TGCAGTGCTGCTAATCCGGGACTAGAGGAAGAGACCCAGTACTTC
V gene: TRBV18; D gene: TRBD1; J gene: TRBJ1-1; clone size: few; CDR3 protein: CASSPDRAVTEAFF; CDR3 DNA: TGTGCCAGCTCACCCGACAGGGCGGTCACTGAAGCTTTCTTT
V gene: TRBV5-1; D gene: -; J gene: TRBJ2-1; clone size: -; CDR3 protein: CASSLETGNEQFF; CDR3 DNA: TGCGCCAGCAGCCTCGAGACGGGGAATGAGCAGTTCTTC
V gene: TRBV7-3; D gene: -; J gene: TRBJ2-2; clone size: -; CDR3 protein: CASSLNAGSTGELFF; CDR3 DNA: TGTGCCAGCAGCTTAAACGCGGGTTCCACCGGGGAGCTGTTTTTT
V gene: TRBV7-2; D gene: TRBD2; J gene: TRBJ2-3; clone size: -; CDR3 protein: CASSLASGGADTQYF; CDR3 DNA: TGTGCCAGCAGCTTAGCTAGCGGGGGTGCAGATACGCAGTATTTT
V gene: TRBV11-2; D gene: TRBD1; J gene: TRBJ2-1; clone size: -; CDR3 protein: CASSSLRDSNEQFF; CDR3 DNA: TGTGCCAGCAGCTCCCTCCGGGACAGCAATGAGCAGTTCTTC
V gene: TRBV27; D gene: -; J gene: TRBJ2-1; clone size: few; CDR3 protein: CASSWTPSYNEQFF; CDR3 DNA: TGTGCCAGCAGTTGGACCCCCAGCTACAATGAGCAGTTCTTC
V gene: TRBV7-6; D gene: -; J gene: TRBJ1-5; clone size: -; CDR3 protein: CASSHGGNQPQHF; CDR3 DNA: TGTGCCAGCAGCCATGGTGGCAATCAGCCCCAGCATTTT
V gene: TRBV5-1; D gene: TRBD2; J gene: TRBJ2-1; clone size: few; CDR3 protein: CASAGLAGRRDEQFF; CDR3 DNA: TGCGCCAGCGCTGGTCTAGCGGGAAGAAGAGATGAGCAGTTCTTC
V gene: TRBV11-2; D gene: -; J gene: TRBJ2-3; clone size: -; CDR3 protein: CASSGEQPTDTQYF; CDR3 DNA: TGTGCCAGCAGTGGGGAGCAACCTACAGATACGCAGTATTTT
V gene: TRBV20-1; D gene: -; J gene: TRBJ2-1; clone size: -; CDR3 protein: CSARDRAKYNEQFF; CDR3 DNA: TGCAGTGCTAGAGACAGGGCCAAATACAATGAGCAGTTCTTC
V gene: TRBV3-1; D gene: -; J gene: TRBJ2-7; clone size: -; CDR3 protein: CASSVGGSYEQYF; CDR3 DNA: TGTGCCAGCAGCGTGGGCGGCTCCTACGAGCAGTACTTC
V gene: TRBV7-9; D gene: TRBD1; J gene: TRBJ1-4; clone size: -; CDR3 protein: CASSPRYGQENEKLFF; CDR3 DNA: TGTGCCAGCAGCCCCCGGTACGGACAGGAGAATGAAAAACTGTTTTTT
V gene: TRBV7-9; D gene: TRBD1; J gene: TRBJ2-7; clone size: many; CDR3 protein: CASSGGTGSSEQYF; CDR3 DNA: TGTGCCAGCAGCGGCGGGACAGGGTCAAGCGAGCAGTACTTC
V gene: TRBV4-1; D gene: TRBD1; J gene: TRBJ2-4; clone size: few; CDR3 protein: CASSQDTGDIQYF; CDR3 DNA: TGCGCCAGCAGCCAGGACACAGGGGACATTCAGTACTTC
V gene: TRBV11-2; D gene: -; J gene: TRBJ1-2; clone size: -; CDR3 protein: CASSARLDGGYTF; CDR3 DNA: TGTGCCAGCAGCGCCAGATTGGACGGCGGCTACACCTTC
V gene: TRBV28; D gene: TRBD2; J gene: TRBJ2-5; clone size: few; CDR3 protein: CASSFWGGTQYF; CDR3 DNA: TGTGCCAGCAGTTTCTGGGGGGGGACCCAGTACTTC
V gene: TRBV21-1; D gene: -; J gene: TRBJ1-5; clone size: -; CDR3 protein: CASRWRGWGNQPQHF; CDR3 DNA: TGTGCCAGCAGATGGAGGGGATGGGGCAATCAGCCCCAGCATTTT
V gene: TRBV7-6; D gene: TRBD1; J gene: TRBJ2-3; clone size: -; CDR3 protein: CASSLRMTGATDTQYF; CDR3 DNA: TGTGCCAGCAGCTTAAGAATGACAGGGGCAACAGATACGCAGTATTTT
V gene: TRBV6-5; D gene: TRBD1; J gene: TRBJ1-1; clone size: -; CDR3 protein: CASRRQGGAEAFF; CDR3 DNA: TGTGCCAGCAGGAGACAGGGGGGTGCCGAAGCTTTCTTT
V gene: TRBV10-3; D gene: TRBD1; J gene: TRBJ1-2; clone size: -; CDR3 protein: CAISESTGSYGYTF; CDR3 DNA: TGTGCCATCAGTGAGTCGACAGGGAGCTATGGCTACACCTTC
V gene: TRBV10-1; D gene: -; J gene: TRBJ2-7; clone size: few; CDR3 protein: CASSCRSYAYEQYF; CDR3 DNA: TGCGCCAGCTCATGTCGGTCATACGCCTACGAGCAGTACTTC
V gene: TRBV11-2; D gene: TRBD1; J gene: TRBJ2-7; clone size: few; CDR3 protein: CASSSGTGAYEQYF; CDR3 DNA: TGTGCCAGCAGCTCGGGGACAGGGGCTTACGAGCAGTACTTC
V gene: TRBV7-2; D gene: -; J gene: TRBJ1-1; clone size: many; CDR3 protein: CASSLRRGQNTEAFF; CDR3 DNA: TGTGCCAGCAGCTTAAGGAGGGGCCAGAACACTGAAGCTTTCTTT
V gene: TRBV28; D gene: TRBD1; J gene: TRBJ2-7; clone size: few; CDR3 protein: CASGTAYEQYF; CDR3 DNA: TGTGCCAGCGGGACAGCCTACGAGCAGTACTTC
V gene: TRBV6-1; D gene: -; J gene: TRBJ1-4; clone size: -; CDR3 protein: CASSGYMTTASNEKLFF; CDR3 DNA: TGTGCCAGCAGTGGATACATGACGACAGCCTCAAATGAAAAACTGTTTTTT
V gene: TRBV6-6; D gene: -; J gene: TRBJ2-3; clone size: many; CDR3 protein: CASSYPGLDTQYF; CDR3 DNA: TGTGCCAGCAGTTACCCGGGCCTTGATACGCAGTATTTT
V gene: TRBV12-3/TRBV12-4; D gene: TRBD1; J gene: TRBJ1-4; clone size: -; CDR3 protein: CASSRDRGEKLFF; CDR3 DNA: TGTGCCAGCAGTCGGGACAGGGGTGAAAAACTGTTTTTT
V gene: TRBV7-2; D gene: -; J gene: TRBJ2-2; clone size: -; CDR3 protein: CASSYSGTGTGELFF; CDR3 DNA: TGTGCCAGCAGTTACTCCGGGACGGGGACCGGGGAGCTGTTTTTT
V gene: TRBV29-1; D gene: TRBD1; J gene: TRBJ1-1; clone size: many; CDR3 protein: CSATGVPEYTEAFF; CDR3 DNA: TGCAGCGCCACAGGGGTGCCCGAGTACACTGAAGCTTTCTTT
V gene: TRBV28; D gene: TRBD1; J gene: TRBJ2-1; clone size: -; CDR3 protein: CASIFRGTGGLEQFF; CDR3 DNA: TGTGCCAGCATCTTTAGAGGGACAGGGGGCCTAGAGCAGTTCTTC
V gene: TRBV20-1; D gene: TRBD2; J gene: TRBJ2-7; clone size: many; CDR3 protein: CPGRLADYEQYF; CDR3 DNA: TGCCCAGGGAGACTAGCGGATTACGAGCAGTACTTC
V gene: TRBV27; D gene: -; J gene: TRBJ2-7; clone size: many; CDR3 protein: CASSWGYEQYF; CDR3 DNA: TGTGCCAGCAGTTGGGGATACGAGCAGTACTTC
V gene: TRBV20-1; D gene: TRBD1; J gene: TRBJ1-2; clone size: many; CDR3 protein: CSAREGTGRIYGYTF; CDR3 DNA: TGCAGTGCTAGAGAAGGGACAGGGCGGATCTATGGCTACACCTTC
V gene: TRBV20-1; D gene: -; J gene: TRBJ2-1; clone size: many; CDR3 protein: CSAQSPGGSSYNEQFF; CDR3 DNA: TGCAGTGCACAATCTCCTGGGGGGAGCTCCTACAATGAGCAGTTCTTC
V gene: TRBV19; D gene: -; J gene: TRBJ2-6; clone size: -; CDR3 protein: CASRAQGSGANVLTF; CDR3 DNA: TGTGCCAGTAGGGCACAGGGATCTGGGGCCAACGTCCTGACTTTC
V gene: TRBV5-1; D gene: -; J gene: TRBJ1-2; clone size: few; CDR3 protein: CASSLDRGGEDGYTF; CDR3 DNA: TGCGCCAGCAGCTTGGATCGAGGGGGTGAGGATGGCTACACCTTC
V gene: TRBV11-2; D gene: -; J gene: TRBJ2-6; clone size: many; CDR3 protein: CASSPPHRANVLTF; CDR3 DNA: TGTGCCAGCAGCCCCCCCCATAGGGCCAACGTCCTGACTTTC
V gene: TRBV11-3; D gene: TRBD2; J gene: TRBJ2-1; clone size: -; CDR3 protein: CASSLMSGSYNEQFF; CDR3 DNA: TGTGCCAGCAGCTTAATGAGCGGGAGCTACAATGAGCAGTTCTTC
V gene: TRBV5-6; D gene: TRBD2; J gene: TRBJ2-3; clone size: many; CDR3 protein: CASSPPTSLGTDTQYF; CDR3 DNA: TGTGCCAGCAGCCCACCGACTAGCCTCGGCACAGATACGCAGTATTTT
V gene: TRBV12-3/TRBV12-4; D gene: TRBD1; J gene: TRBJ2-3; clone size: few; CDR3 protein: CASSFDRGRTDTQYF; CDR3 DNA: TGTGCCAGCAGTTTCGACAGGGGAAGAACAGATACGCAGTATTTT